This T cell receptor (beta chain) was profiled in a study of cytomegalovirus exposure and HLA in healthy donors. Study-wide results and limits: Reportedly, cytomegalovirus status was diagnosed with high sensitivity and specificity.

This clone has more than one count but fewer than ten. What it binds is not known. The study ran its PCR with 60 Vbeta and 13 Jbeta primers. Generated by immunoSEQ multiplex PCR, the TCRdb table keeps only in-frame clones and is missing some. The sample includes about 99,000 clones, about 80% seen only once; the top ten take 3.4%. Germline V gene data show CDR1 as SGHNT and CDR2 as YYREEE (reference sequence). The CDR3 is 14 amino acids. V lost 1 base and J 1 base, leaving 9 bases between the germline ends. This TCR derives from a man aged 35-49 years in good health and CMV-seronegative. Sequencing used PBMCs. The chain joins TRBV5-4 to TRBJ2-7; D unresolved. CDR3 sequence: CASSLSGRSYEQYF. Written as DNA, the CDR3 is TGTGCCAGCAGCTTGTCTGGCAGATCCTACGAGCAGTACTTC.